The 7 T cell receptor beta chains below come from one sample, sequenced in a study of shared clonotypes between healthy human individuals. Only in-frame clones appear in the TCRdb table, and some are missing; sequencing was by immunoSEQ multiplex PCR. The sample holds more than 900,000 clones, 78% seen once. Sequenced input: memory CD4+ T cells from PBMCs. The subset was: CD45RA-negative fraction. The source is a man aged 18-30 years in good health. Some clones in this sample may be carry-over from other donors' samples.

The chain joins TRBV27 to TRBJ2-7, with D possibly being TRBD1 (6 bases). Germline assignment: CDR1 MNHEY and CDR2 SMNVEV (reference sequence). The CDR3 has 17 residues. Trimming shortened V by 5 bases and J by 3 bases, and 23 bases separated the two germline ends. As DNA, the CDR3 is TGTGCCAGCAGTAATGCCGGGACATCAAAATTACTCTACGAGCAGTACTTC. The encoded protein is CASSNAGTSKLLYEQYF.

The chain uses TRBV29-1 and TRBJ1-1; the D is unclear. The germline gives CDR1 SQVTM, CDR2 ANQGSEA. The CDR3 is made up of 13 amino acids. The germline V and J ends were trimmed by 6 bases and 1 base, with 12 bases remaining between them. This chain's CDR3 is CSVVSAANTEAFF. CDR3 nucleotides: TGCAGCGTGGTTTCGGCAGCGAACACTGAAGCTTTCTTT.

This chain joins TRBV30 and TRBJ2-5; 9 positions agree with TRBD2. After removal of 1 base from V and 1 base from J, the junction contained 7 bases not matched to a gene. Germline V gene data show CDR1 as GTSNPN and CDR2 as SVGIG (reference sequence). This CDR3 comprises 16 residues. The CDR3 is CAWSGGGGRAQETQYF. The CDR3 bases are TGTGCCTGGAGTGGAGGGGGCGGGAGGGCCCAAGAGACCCAGTACTTC. Looking up the rest from reference TRBV30 and TRBJ2-5 gives the full variable domain: SQTIHQWPATLVQPVGSPLSLECTVEGTSNPNLYWYRQAAGRGLQLLFYSVGIGQISSEVPQNLSASRPQDRQFILSSKKLLLSDSGFYLCAWSGGGGRAQETQYFGPGTRLLVL.

The chain recombines TRBV18 with TRBJ1-1; D ambiguous. CDR3 size: 14 residues. Trimming stripped 3 bases from V and 2 bases from J, with 10 bases between. Per germline, CDR1 KGHSH and CDR2 LQKENI. The DNA of the CDR3 is TGTGCCAGCTCACCCTTTCGGGAAAACACTGAAGCTTTCTTT. Its protein product is CASSPFRENTEAFF.

The V gene is TRBV21-1, the J gene TRBJ1-1; the table's D call, TRBD1, has no DNA check behind it. TRBV21-1 is an annotated pseudogene. The CDR3 consists of 10 residues. CDR3 bases: TGCATATTTATTCAGGATGAAGCTTTCTTT. Its translation is CIFIQDEAFF.

For the CDR3, the DNA is TGTGCCAGCAGTGCACTACCGGGCAGGGGGTGGAAGGAGAACACTGAAGCTTTCTTT. Translating it yields CASSALPGRGWKENTEAFF. The chain combines TRBV27 with TRBJ1-1; 7 nucleotides align to TRBD1. The CDR3 is made up of 19 amino acids. The junction had 19 bases not matched to a gene; V was cut back by 5 bases and J by 1 base. CDR1 and CDR2 (germline): MNHEY, SMNVEV (reference sequence).

The chain combines TRBV11-3 with TRBJ2-1, with D hard to call. The V end lost 3 bases, the J end lost 5 bases, and 8 bases lay between the germline ends. Germline V gene data show CDR1 as SGHNT and CDR2 as YENEEA. This CDR3 spans 13 amino acids. CDR3: CASSFARHNEQFF. CDR3 nucleotide sequence: TGTGCCAGCAGCTTCGCCAGACACAATGAGCAGTTCTTC.